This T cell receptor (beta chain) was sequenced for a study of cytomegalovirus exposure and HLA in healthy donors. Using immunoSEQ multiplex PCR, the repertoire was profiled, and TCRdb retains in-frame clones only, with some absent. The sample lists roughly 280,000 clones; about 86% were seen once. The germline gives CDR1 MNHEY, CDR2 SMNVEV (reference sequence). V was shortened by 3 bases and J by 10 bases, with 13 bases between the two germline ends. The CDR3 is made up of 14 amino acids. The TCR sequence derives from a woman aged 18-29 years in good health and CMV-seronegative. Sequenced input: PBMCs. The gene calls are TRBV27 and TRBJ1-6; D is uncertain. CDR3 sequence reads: CASSLGGSGSPLHF. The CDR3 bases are TGTGCCAGCAGTTTGGGAGGGTCGGGCTCACCCCTCCACTTT.